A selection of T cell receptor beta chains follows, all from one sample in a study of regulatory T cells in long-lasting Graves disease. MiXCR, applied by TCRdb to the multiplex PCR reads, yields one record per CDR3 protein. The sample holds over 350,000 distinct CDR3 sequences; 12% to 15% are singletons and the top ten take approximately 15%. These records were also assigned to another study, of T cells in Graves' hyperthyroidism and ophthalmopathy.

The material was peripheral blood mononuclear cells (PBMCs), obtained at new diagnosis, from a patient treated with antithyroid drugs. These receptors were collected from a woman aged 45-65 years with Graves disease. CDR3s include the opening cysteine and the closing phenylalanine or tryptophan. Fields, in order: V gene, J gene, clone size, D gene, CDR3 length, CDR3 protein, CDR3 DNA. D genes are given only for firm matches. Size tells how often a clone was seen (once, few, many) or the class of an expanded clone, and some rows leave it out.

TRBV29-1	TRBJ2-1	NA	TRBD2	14	CSATGTRGRNEQFF	TGCAGCGCAACCGGGACTAGGGGAAGGAATGAGCAGTTCTTC
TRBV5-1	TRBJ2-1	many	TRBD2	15	CASSGASGRANEQFF	TGCGCCAGCAGCGGGGCTAGCGGGAGAGCCAATGAGCAGTTCTTC
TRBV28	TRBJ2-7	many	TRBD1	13	CASSPGQGSEQYF	TGTGCCAGCAGTCCAGGACAGGGGAGCGAGCAGTACTTC
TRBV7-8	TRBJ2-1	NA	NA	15	CASSLVGQIYNEQFF	TGTGCCAGCAGCTTAGTTGGACAAATTTACAATGAGCAGTTCTTC
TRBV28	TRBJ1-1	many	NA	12	CASSLVNTEAFF	TGTGCCAGCAGTTTGGTGAACACTGAAGCTTTCTTT
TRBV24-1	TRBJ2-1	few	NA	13	CATSDSRDHEQFF	TGTGCCACCAGTGATTCCAGGGATCATGAGCAGTTCTTC
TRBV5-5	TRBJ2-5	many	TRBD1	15	CASSIGQGAWETQYF	TGTGCCAGCAGCATTGGACAGGGGGCTTGGGAGACCCAGTACTTC
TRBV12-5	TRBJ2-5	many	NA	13	CASGLARVMAQYF	TGTGCTAGTGGTTTGGCCAGGGTGATGGCCCAGTACTTC
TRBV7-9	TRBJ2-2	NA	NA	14	CASPIGGSTGELFF	TGTGCCAGCCCCATTGGGGGGAGCACCGGGGAGCTGTTTTTT
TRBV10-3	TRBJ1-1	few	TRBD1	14	CAISAGTGDTEAFF	TGTGCCATCAGTGCCGGGACAGGGGATACTGAAGCTTTCTTT
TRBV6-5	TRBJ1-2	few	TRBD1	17	CASSYSLVSGGVYGYTF	TGTGCCAGCAGTTACTCGTTAGTTTCAGGGGGCGTCTATGGCTACACCTTC
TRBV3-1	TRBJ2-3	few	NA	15	CASSQSDWIGDTQYF	TGTGCCAGCAGCCAATCGGACTGGATTGGAGATACGCAGTATTTT
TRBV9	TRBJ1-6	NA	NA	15	CASSVDFGVNSPLHF	TGTGCCAGCAGCGTAGATTTTGGGGTTAATTCACCCCTCCACTTT
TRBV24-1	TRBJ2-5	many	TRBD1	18	CATSDRRTGKGGMKTQYF	TGTGCCACCAGTGATCGCCGGACAGGCAAAGGGGGCATGAAGACCCAGTACTTC
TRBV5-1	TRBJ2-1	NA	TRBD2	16	CASSGLAGGGHNEQFF	TGCGCCAGCAGCGGACTAGCGGGAGGGGGACACAATGAGCAGTTCTTC
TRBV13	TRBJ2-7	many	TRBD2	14	CASRRGGRTYEQYF	TGTGCCAGCAGGAGGGGCGGGAGGACCTACGAGCAGTACTTC
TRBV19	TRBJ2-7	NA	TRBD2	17	CASSIPPGTSGNYEQYF	TGTGCCAGTAGTATCCCTCCCGGGACTAGCGGGAACTACGAGCAGTACTTC
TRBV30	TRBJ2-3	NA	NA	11	CAWNREEAQYF	TGTGCCTGGAACCGGGAAGAGGCGCAGTATTTT
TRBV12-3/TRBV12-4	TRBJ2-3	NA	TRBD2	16	CASTLGAGGSTDTQYF	TGTGCCAGCACTCTAGGGGCGGGAGGGAGCACAGATACGCAGTATTTT
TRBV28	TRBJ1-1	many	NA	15	CASSLWAGEDTEAFF	TGTGCCAGCAGTTTATGGGCAGGGGAAGACACTGAAGCTTTCTTT
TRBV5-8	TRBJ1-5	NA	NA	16	CASSLKKTATNQPQHF	TGTGCCAGCAGCTTGAAAAAGACGGCAACTAATCAGCCCCAGCATTTT
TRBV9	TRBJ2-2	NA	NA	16	CASSTRGTGNTGELFF	TGTGCCAGCAGCACTCGCGGGACGGGGAACACCGGGGAGCTGTTTTTT
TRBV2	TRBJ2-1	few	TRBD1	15	CASGRDRGPYNEQFF	TGTGCCAGCGGTAGAGACAGGGGTCCCTACAATGAGCAGTTCTTC
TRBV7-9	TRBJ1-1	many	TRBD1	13	CASRQGSNTEAFF	TGTGCCAGCAGACAGGGGTCGAACACTGAAGCTTTCTTT
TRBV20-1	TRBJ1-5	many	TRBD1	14	CSAPRQGVGQPQHF	TGCAGTGCTCCCCGACAGGGAGTTGGTCAGCCCCAGCATTTT
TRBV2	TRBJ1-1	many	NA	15	CASSERGSALSEAFF	TGTGCCAGCAGTGAAAGGGGGAGTGCCTTAAGTGAAGCTTTCTTT
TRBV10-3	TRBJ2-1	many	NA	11	CAISTDNEQFF	TGTGCCATCAGTACTGACAATGAGCAGTTCTTC
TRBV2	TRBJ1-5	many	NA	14	CASTRVDRNQPQHF	TGTGCCAGCACCAGGGTGGATCGCAATCAGCCCCAGCATTTT
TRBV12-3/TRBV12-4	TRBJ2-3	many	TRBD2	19	CASSLPPQLAGGPGDTQYF	TGTGCCAGCAGTTTACCTCCTCAACTAGCGGGAGGGCCGGGGGATACGCAGTATTTT
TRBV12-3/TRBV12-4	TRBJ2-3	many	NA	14	CASRTTGGTDTQYF	TGTGCCAGCAGGACGACAGGCGGCACAGATACGCAGTATTTT
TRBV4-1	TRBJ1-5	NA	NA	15	CASSQVDIRNQPQHF	TGCGCCAGCAGCCAAGTCGACATCCGCAATCAGCCCCAGCATTTT
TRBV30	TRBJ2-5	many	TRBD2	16	CAWSEGLAGLQETQYF	TGTGCCTGGAGTGAAGGACTAGCGGGCCTTCAAGAGACCCAGTACTTC
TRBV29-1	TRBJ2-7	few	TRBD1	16	CSVARPGQSNSYEQYF	TGCAGCGTCGCCCGCCCGGGACAGTCAAACTCCTACGAGCAGTACTTC
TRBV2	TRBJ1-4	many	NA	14	CASTVGPENEKLFF	TGTGCCAGCACCGTGGGACCTGAAAATGAAAAACTGTTTTTT
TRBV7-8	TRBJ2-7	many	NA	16	CASSLPLGLSSYEQYF	TGTGCCAGCAGCTTACCCTTGGGGCTGAGCTCCTACGAGCAGTACTTC
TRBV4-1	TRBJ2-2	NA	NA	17	CASSRFTLSSNTGELFF	TGCGCCAGCAGCCGATTCACACTATCTTCGAACACCGGGGAGCTGTTTTTT
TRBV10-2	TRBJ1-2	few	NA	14	CASSSQGFNYGYTF	TGCGCCAGCAGTTCACAGGGATTTAACTATGGCTACACCTTC
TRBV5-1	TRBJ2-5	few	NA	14	CASSSLTELETQYF	TGCGCCAGCAGCTCGTTGACGGAATTAGAGACCCAGTACTTC
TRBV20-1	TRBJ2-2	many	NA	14	CSAPSRNRAGELFF	TGCAGTGCCCCAAGTCGGAACAGGGCCGGGGAGCTGTTTTTT
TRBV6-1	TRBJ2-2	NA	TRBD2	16	CASNPLREDLTGELFF	TGTGCCAGCAACCCCCTGCGGGAGGACCTCACCGGGGAGCTGTTTTTT
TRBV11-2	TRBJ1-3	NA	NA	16	CASSSSRRGSGNTIYF	TGTGCCAGCAGCTCCTCGAGAAGAGGCTCTGGAAACACCATATATTTT
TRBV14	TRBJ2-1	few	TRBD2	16	CASSHGPREDYNEQFF	TGTGCCAGCAGCCATGGACCTCGGGAGGACTACAATGAGCAGTTCTTC
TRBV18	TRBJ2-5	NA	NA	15	CASSNPTTGKETQYF	TGTGCCAGCTCGAACCCCACGACAGGCAAAGAGACCCAGTACTTC
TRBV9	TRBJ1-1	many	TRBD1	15	CASSVAGGRGTEAFF	TGTGCCAGCAGCGTAGCAGGGGGACGGGGCACTGAAGCTTTCTTT
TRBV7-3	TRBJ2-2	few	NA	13	CASSSREAGELFF	TGTGCCAGCAGCTCCAGGGAGGCCGGGGAGCTGTTTTTT
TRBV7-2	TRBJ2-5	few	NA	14	CASSRQPAAEAQYF	TGTGCCAGCAGCCGACAACCCGCCGCCGAGGCCCAGTACTTC
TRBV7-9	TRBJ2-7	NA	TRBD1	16	CASSPSTGQMTYEQYF	TGTGCCAGCAGCCCATCGACGGGACAGATGACCTACGAGCAGTACTTC
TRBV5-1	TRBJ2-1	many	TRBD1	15	CASSPDRGPSNEQFF	TGCGCCAGCAGCCCGGACAGGGGACCTAGCAATGAGCAGTTCTTC
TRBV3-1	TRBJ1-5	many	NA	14	CASSQGHQNQPQHF	TGTGCCAGCAGCCAAGGACATCAGAATCAGCCCCAGCATTTT
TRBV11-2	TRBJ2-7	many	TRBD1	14	CASIEGDRESEQYF	TGTGCCAGCATAGAAGGGGACAGGGAGTCCGAGCAGTACTTC